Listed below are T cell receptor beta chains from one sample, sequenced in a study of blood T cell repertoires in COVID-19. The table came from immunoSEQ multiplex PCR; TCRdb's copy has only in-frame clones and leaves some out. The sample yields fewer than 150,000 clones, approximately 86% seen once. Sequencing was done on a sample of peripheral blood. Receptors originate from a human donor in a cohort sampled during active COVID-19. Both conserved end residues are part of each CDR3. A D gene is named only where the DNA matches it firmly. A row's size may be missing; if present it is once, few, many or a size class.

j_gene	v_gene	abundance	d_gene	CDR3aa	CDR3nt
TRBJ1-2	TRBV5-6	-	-	CASSLVGGANYGYTF	TGTGCCAGCAGCTTGGTCGGAGGCGCCAACTATGGCTACACCTTC
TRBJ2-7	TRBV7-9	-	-	CASSPHYRDTDEQYF	TGTGCCAGCAGCCCACATTACAGGGATACCGACGAGCAGTACTTC
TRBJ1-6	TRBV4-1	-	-	CASSRLTGIYNSPLHF	TGCGCCAGCAGCCGCCTTACAGGAATTTATAATTCACCCCTCCACTTT
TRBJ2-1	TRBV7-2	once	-	CASSLSRDSNEQFF	TGTGCCAGCAGCTTGTCTCGGGACTCTAATGAGCAGTTCTTC
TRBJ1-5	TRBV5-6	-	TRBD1	CASSLGNTGGLKPQHF	TGTGCCAGCAGCTTGGGGAATACAGGGGGCCTGAAGCCCCAGCATTTT
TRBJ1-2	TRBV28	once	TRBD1	CASSSYRGLYYGYTF	TGTGCCAGCAGTTCTTACAGGGGGCTCTACTATGGCTACACCTTC
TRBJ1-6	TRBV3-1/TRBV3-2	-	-	CASSARTGSSYNSPLHF	TGTGCCAGCAGCGCCCGGACTGGGAGCTCCTATAATTCACCCCTCCACTTT
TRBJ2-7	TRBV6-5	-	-	CATLWGPDPSF	TGTGCCACTCTTTGGGGCCCGGATCCCAGCTTC
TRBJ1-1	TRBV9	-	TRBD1	CASSYRGNTEAFF	TGTGCCAGCAGCTACAGGGGGAACACTGAAGCTTTCTTT
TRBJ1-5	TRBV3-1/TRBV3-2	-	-	CASSQDSGYSNQPQHF	TGTGCCAGCAGCCAAGATAGTGGTTATAGCAATCAGCCCCAGCATTTT
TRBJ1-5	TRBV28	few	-	CASSLAQDRIHQHF	TGTGCCAGCAGTCTAGCACAGGACAGAATCCACCAGCATTTT
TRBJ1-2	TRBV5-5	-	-	CASSLAAQGSYGYTF	TGTGCCAGCAGCTTGGCCGCGCAGGGCAGCTATGGCTACACCTTC